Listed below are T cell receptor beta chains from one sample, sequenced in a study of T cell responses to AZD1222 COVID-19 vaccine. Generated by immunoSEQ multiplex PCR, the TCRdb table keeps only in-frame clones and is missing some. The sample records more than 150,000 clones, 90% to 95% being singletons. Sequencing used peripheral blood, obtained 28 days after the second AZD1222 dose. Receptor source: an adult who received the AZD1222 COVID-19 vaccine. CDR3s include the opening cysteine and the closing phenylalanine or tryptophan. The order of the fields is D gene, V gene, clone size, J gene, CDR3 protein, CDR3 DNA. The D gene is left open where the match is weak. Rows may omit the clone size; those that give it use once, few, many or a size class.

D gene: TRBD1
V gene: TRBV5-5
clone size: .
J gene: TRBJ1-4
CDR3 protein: CASSVQGAQEKLFF
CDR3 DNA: TGTGCCAGCAGCGTACAGGGGGCTCAGGAAAAACTGTTTTTT

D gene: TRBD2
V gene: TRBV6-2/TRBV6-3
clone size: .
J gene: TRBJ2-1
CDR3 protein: CASSYVSSGGAYNEQFF
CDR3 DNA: TGTGCCAGCAGTTACGTCTCTAGCGGGGGGGCCTACAATGAGCAGTTCTTC

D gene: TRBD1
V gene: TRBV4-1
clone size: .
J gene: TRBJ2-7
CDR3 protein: CASSQRQGAYEQYF
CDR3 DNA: TGCGCCAGCAGCCAAAGGCAGGGGGCCTACGAGCAGTACTTC

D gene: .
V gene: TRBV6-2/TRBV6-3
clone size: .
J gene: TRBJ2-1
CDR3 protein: CASGPPGARNEQFF
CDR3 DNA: TGTGCCAGCGGCCCCCCAGGGGCTCGCAATGAGCAGTTCTTC

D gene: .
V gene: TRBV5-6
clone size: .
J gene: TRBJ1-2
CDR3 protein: CASSLAHREHYGYTF
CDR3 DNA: TGTGCCAGCAGCTTGGCGCACAGGGAGCACTATGGCTACACCTTC

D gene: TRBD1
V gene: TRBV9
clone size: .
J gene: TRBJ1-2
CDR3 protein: CASSVSGTEGTYGYTF
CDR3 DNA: TGTGCCAGCAGCGTTTCCGGGACAGAAGGTACTTACGGCTACACCTTC

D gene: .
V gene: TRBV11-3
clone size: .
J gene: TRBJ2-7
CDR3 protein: CASSSTSYEQYF
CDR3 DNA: TGTGCCAGCAGCTCGACAAGCTACGAGCAGTACTTC

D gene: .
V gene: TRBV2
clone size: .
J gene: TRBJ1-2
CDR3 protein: CASSERGWSGYTF
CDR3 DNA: TGTGCCAGCAGTGAAAGGGGCTGGAGTGGCTACACCTTC

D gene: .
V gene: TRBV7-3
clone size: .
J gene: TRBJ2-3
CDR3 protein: CASSLGTDTQYF
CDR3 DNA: TGTGCCAGCAGCTTAGGGACAGATACGCAGTATTTT

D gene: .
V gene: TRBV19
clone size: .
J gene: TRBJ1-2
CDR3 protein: CASSPAVNYGYTF
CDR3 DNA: TGTGCCAGTTCCCCGGCGGTCAACTATGGCTACACCTTC

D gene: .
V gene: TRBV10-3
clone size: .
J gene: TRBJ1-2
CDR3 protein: CAISELWGYTF
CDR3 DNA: TGTGCCATCAGTGAGTTGTGGGGCTACACCTTC

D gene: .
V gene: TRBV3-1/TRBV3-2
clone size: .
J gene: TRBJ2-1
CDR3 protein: CASSLPDRGVYNEQFF
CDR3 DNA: TGTGCCAGCAGCCTTCCTGACCGGGGCGTTTACAATGAGCAGTTCTTC

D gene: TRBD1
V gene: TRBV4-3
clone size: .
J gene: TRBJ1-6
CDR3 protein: CASSPRTGSYSPLHF
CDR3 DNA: TGCGCCAGCAGCCCCCGGACAGGGTCCTATTCACCCCTCCACTTT

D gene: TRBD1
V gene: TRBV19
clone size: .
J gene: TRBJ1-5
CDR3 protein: CASLGQGPAAQHF
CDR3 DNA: TGTGCCAGCCTAGGACAGGGACCGGCGGCCCAGCATTTT

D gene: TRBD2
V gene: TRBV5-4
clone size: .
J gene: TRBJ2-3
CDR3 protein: CASSLRTSGAGDTQYF
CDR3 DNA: TGTGCCAGCAGCCTCCGGACTAGCGGGGCGGGAGATACGCAGTATTTT

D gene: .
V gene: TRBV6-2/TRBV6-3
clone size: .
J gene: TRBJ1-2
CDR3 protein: CASSGPVYGYTF
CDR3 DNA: TGTGCCAGCAGTGGACCGGTCTATGGCTACACCTTC

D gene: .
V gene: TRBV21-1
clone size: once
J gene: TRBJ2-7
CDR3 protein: CANFPPPTMSGAYEQYF
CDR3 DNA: TGTGCCAACTTTCCCCCCCCGACTATGAGCGGAGCTTACGAGCAGTACTTC

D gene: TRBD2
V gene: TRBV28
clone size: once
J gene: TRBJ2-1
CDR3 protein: CASSLWRREGTQFF
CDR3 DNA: TGTGCCAGCAGTTTATGGCGGCGGGAGGGCACGCAGTTCTTC

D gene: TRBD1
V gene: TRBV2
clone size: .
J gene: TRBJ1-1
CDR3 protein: CASRLRDRNTEAFF
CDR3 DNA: TGTGCCAGCAGACTCCGGGACAGGAACACTGAAGCTTTCTTT

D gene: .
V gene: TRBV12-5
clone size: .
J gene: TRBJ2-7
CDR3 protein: CATVGQPYEQYF
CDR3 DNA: TGTGCTACCGTAGGACAGCCCTACGAGCAGTACTTC

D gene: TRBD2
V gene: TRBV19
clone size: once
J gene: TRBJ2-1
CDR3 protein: CASREISGVYNEQFF
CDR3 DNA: TGTGCCAGTAGAGAGATCAGCGGGGTTTACAATGAGCAGTTCTTC

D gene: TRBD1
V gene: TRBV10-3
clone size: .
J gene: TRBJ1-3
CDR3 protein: CAINRGNTIYF
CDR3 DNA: TGTGCCATAAACAGGGGGAACACCATATATTTT

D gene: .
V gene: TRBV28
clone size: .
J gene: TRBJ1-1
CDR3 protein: CASTLPGKVEAFF
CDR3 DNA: TGTGCCAGCACCCTACCGGGGAAAGTTGAAGCTTTCTTT

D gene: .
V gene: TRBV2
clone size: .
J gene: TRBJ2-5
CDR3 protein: CAVQGRGAQYF
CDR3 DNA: TGTGCCGTACAGGGGAGGGGGGCCCAGTACTTC

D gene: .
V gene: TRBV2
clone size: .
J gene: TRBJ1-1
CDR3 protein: CASSLESMNTEAFF
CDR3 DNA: TGTGCCAGCAGTCTTGAATCAATGAACACTGAAGCTTTCTTT

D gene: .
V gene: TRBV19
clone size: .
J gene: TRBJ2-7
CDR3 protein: CASSITGSYEQYF
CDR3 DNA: TGTGCCAGTAGTATCACAGGGTCCTACGAGCAGTACTTC

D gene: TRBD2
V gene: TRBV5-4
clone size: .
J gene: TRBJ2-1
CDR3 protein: CASSPRLAGGNEQFF
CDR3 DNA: TGTGCCAGCAGCCCTAGACTAGCGGGGGGCAATGAGCAGTTCTTC

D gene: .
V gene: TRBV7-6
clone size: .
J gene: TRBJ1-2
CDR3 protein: CASSPTGLWGYTF
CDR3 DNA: TGTGCCAGCAGCCCCACGGGTTTATGGGGCTACACCTTC